This T cell receptor beta chain was sequenced during a study of T cells in Graves' hyperthyroidism and ophthalmopathy (dated 2019 in TCRdb). For the study in its entirety: Peripheral blood was sampled at the time of initial diagnosis, prior to any treatment. A discovery cohort of 95 to 100 patients, roughly 45 with Graves' ophthalmopathy and roughly 59 with stable Graves' hyperthyroidism, was used to find distinguishing TCR V-J signatures. An independent validation cohort of under 20 hyperthyroidism patients and 17 patients who later progressed to ophthalmopathy tested prospective prediction of ophthalmopathy. The approximately 98 discovery patients were randomly divided into training and test sets at a 7:3 ratio. The study also compared thyroid tissue and blood T-cell repertoires from five or six Graves' hyperthyroidism patients. After sampling, hyperthyroidism patients received methimazole starting at 30 mg daily, and ophthalmopathy patients received high-dose intravenous methylprednisolone. The paper describes TCR Vbeta CDR3 sequencing of more than 120 peripheral blood samples, made up of some 40 ophthalmopathy patients, around 78 hyperthyroidism patients and roughly 17 progressor patients. Study-level results and caveats: Ophthalmopathy was separated from stable hyperthyroidism by a 13 V-J signature model, with around 90% sensitivity and roughly 84% specificity obtained in cross-validation and 80%/75% obtained in testing. In validation, the model predicted progression to ophthalmopathy with 60% to 71% sensitivity and around 72% specificity, a median of around 6.6 months before onset. Sample size was not statistically predetermined, and investigators were not blinded to group allocation. Most expanded thyroid clonotypes (frequency above 0.001) were also detected in blood, suggesting blood repertoires may reflect thyroid immune responses.

TCR beta CDR3 regions were amplified from RNA transcripts. The TCR CDR3 was subjected to a first round of RT-PCR using the HTBI primer set and the Qiagen OneStep RT-PCR kit. Libraries were constructed in a second round of multiplex PCR, after which size selection and purification were performed. Sequencing of the libraries was done on an Illumina HiSeq2000 using paired-end 100 bp reads. Per the source publication's procedure: SOAPnuke was used to process the raw data, throwing out any read that contained adapters or uncalled bases, had a mean Phred below 15, or lacked an exact constant-primer or identifier match. COPE v1.2.5 was used to merge the high-quality paired reads, and each unique nucleotide sequence was defined as a clonotype. MiTCR v1.1 was used to align clonotypes to the IMGT TRBV, TRBD and TRBJ reference segments. Analysis was restricted to V-J combinations with a frequency above 0.0001, which covered 99.2% of repertoires. The TCS score was defined as F50 (clonal expansion) divided by E x V (chaos), with BLOSUM62-based TCRdist calculated between CDR3 peptides within each V-J. Welch's t-statistics and random forest reduced around 550 V-J features to under 15, which were used in a naive Bayes classifier (R e1071). TCRdb reworked the public reads: Q25 trimming with fastp, MiXCR clone assembly, productive beta chains retained. CDR3 protein duplicates are merged, each entry listing the most common genes and DNA. None of the V and J calls come from the authors' own analysis; TCRdb made them. The sample table shows fewer than 350,000 distinct CDR3 sequences, and roughly 15% are seen once. The ten biggest clones cover over 30% of the sample.

From a lookup of the germline V gene (reference sequence), CDR1 and CDR2 are LNHDA and SQIVND. The CDR3 numbers 14 residues from cysteine through phenylalanine. This entry keeps only the CDR3 DNA: 42 bases, framed from base 1. The V end loses 4 bases and the J end loses 0 bases, and a stretch of 6 bases separates them. Hyperthyroidism patients were aged 18 to 65 years and newly diagnosed, with disease duration of less than 2 months. Patients with uncontrolled infections, other autoimmune diseases, pregnancy or lactation were excluded. Clinical symptoms, serum thyroxine and TRAb, thyroid ultrasound, and orbital computed tomography formed the basis for the diagnoses. Blood from progressor patients was drawn when they were first diagnosed with hyperthyroidism, before any ophthalmopathy symptoms appeared. PBMCs were isolated from around 10 ml of fresh peripheral blood by Ficoll-Paque density gradient centrifugation. Progressor patients were defined as those initially diagnosed with Graves' hyperthyroidism in whom ophthalmopathy developed during follow-up. Total RNA was extracted with Trizol reagent, and quality was checked on an Agilent 2100 Bioanalyzer.

This clonotype was found many times. No antigen is known for it. No much larger clonotype is one base removed from it; base qualities were not supplied. This TCR derives from a woman aged 45 to 65 with Graves' hyperthyroidism that later progressed to Graves' ophthalmopathy. The specimen sequenced was blood. In this chain, TRBV19 is recombined with TRBJ2-2; confidence is insufficient to name the D gene. The DNA reads as follows: TGTGCCAGTAGTAAGCAGGCGAACACCGGGGAGCTGTTTTTT. This gives the protein CASSKQANTGELFF. Extended through the reference TRBV19 and TRBJ2-2 proteins, this CDR3 yields the full variable domain: DGGITQSPKYLFRKEGQNVTLSCEQNLNHDAMYWYRQDPGQGLRLIYYSQIVNDFQKGDIAEGYSVSREKKESFPLTVTSAQKNPTAFYLCASSKQANTGELFFGEGSRLTVL.